This T cell receptor beta chain was observed in a study of glioma-infiltrating T cells. This clonotype has a count of ten or more. Antigen unknown. Study results and caveats: Non-neoplastic patients had below-expected tissue-blood divergence, while all gliomas exceeded expectation. Tissue and blood shared very few CDR3 sequences.

Using RNA template, CDR3s of TCR alpha and beta were amplified with iRepertoire arm-PCR. TCRdb re-analysed the multiplex PCR reads in MiXCR, keeping a single row per CDR3 protein. Counted here are about 130,000 distinct CDR3 sequences, about 25% occurring once; the ten biggest clones make up around a quarter. The sample taken for sequencing was glioma tissue, nonneoplastic brain tissue, or PBMCs (not recorded which). This TCR came from a human donor with low-grade glioma or glioblastoma, undergoing nonglioma brain surgery, or in good health (not recorded which).

This chain's CDR3 is CASSDWDRGNEQFF. The CDR3 region has the DNA TGTGCCAGCAGTGACTGGGACAGGGGTAATGAGCAGTTCTTC. The chain carries TRBV6-4 and TRBJ2-1; 10 bases are shared with TRBD1. The CDR3 spans 14 residues. V trimming: 1 base; J trimming: 7 bases; junction bases outside the gene matches: 1. Per the germline V gene, CDR1 is MRHNA and CDR2 is SNTAGT.